This TCR beta chain originates from a study of cytomegalovirus exposure and HLA in healthy donors. The CDR3 consists of 16 residues. CDR1 and CDR2 from the germline V gene are MNHNY and SVGAGI (reference sequence). Primers for the PCR totalled 60 Vbeta and 13 Jbeta. The table came from immunoSEQ multiplex PCR; TCRdb's copy has only in-frame clones and leaves some out. The table lists about 130,000 clones, over 15% of them singletons, with approximately 2.9% in the top ten. Concerning this clone itself: Its antigen is not identified. The junction differs from germline at one of its ends, possibly a read error.

Study-level findings and limits: Some TCR beta chains (approximately 180 of them) were listed as cytomegalovirus-associated.

V usage is TRBV6-6 and J usage is TRBJ1-5; 8 bases fit TRBD1. Material: PBMCs. This clonotype was sampled from a female donor in good health and CMV-seropositive. Written as DNA, the CDR3 is TGTGCCAGCAGATTAAATCAGGGGGCGAGCAATCAGCACCAGCATTTT. Translation gives CASRLNQGASNQHQHF.